This is a list of T cell receptor beta chains from one sample in a study of blood T cells in healthy people across ages. TCRdb ran MiXCR on the 5' RACE reads and lists one entry per CDR3 protein. The repertoire has around 1.1 million distinct CDR3 sequences, 35% to 45% of them found once; the top ten carry about an eighth. The sample comprised blood. Receptors were obtained from a man aged 18 to 35 in good health. Each CDR3 is given with its conserved first and last residue. The D gene is left open where the match is weak. The listing skips clone size in some rows; elsewhere it reads once, few, many or a size class.

j_call clone_size d_call v_call cdr3_nt cdr3_aa
TRBJ2-3 many - TRBV4-3 TGCGCCAGCAGCCAAGATTCCGTTACGGATACGCAGTATTTT CASSQDSVTDTQYF
TRBJ2-2 - TRBD1 TRBV4-1 TGCGCCAGCAGCCAAGAGACAGGGGGCAACACCGGGGAGCTGTTTTTT CASSQETGGNTGELFF
TRBJ2-2 - - TRBV9 TGTGCCAGCAGCGTAGATTACACCGGGGAGCTGTTTTTT CASSVDYTGELFF
TRBJ1-5 few TRBD1 TRBV20-1 TGCAGTGCTAGGGGACAGGAGACCTTTTACTATAGCAATCAGCCCCAGCATTTT CSARGQETFYYSNQPQHF
TRBJ1-1 - - TRBV12-3/TRBV12-4 TGTGCCAGCAGTTTCGGGGCCCAGGGTACTGAAGCTTTCTTT CASSFGAQGTEAFF
TRBJ2-1 - TRBD1 TRBV5-1 TGCGCCAGCAGCCACCCAGGACAGGGGATCAATGAGCAGTTCTTC CASSHPGQGINEQFF
TRBJ2-1 - - TRBV19 TGTGCCAGTAGTATTAGTTCGGCAGGCCACAATGAGCAGTTCTTC CASSISSAGHNEQFF
TRBJ2-1 - - TRBV29-1 TGCAGCGTTGAAGGTCCGCCCGAGCAGTTCTTC CSVEGPPEQFF
TRBJ2-3 - TRBD2 TRBV4-3 TGCGCCAGCAGCCATTCCGGGACTAGCGGCACAGATACGCAGTATTTT CASSHSGTSGTDTQYF
TRBJ2-5 - - TRBV20-1 TGCAGTGCTAGTAGTGGGGGGGCCCAGAAGACCCAGTACTTC CSASSGGAQKTQYF
TRBJ2-3 - - TRBV29-1 TGCAGCGTTGGGCGTGACGATAATACGCAGTATTTT CSVGRDDNTQYF
TRBJ2-5 - - TRBV6-5 TGTGCCAGCAGTTACTCGTGGGGGACCCAAGAGACCCAGTACTTC CASSYSWGTQETQYF
TRBJ2-1 - TRBD2 TRBV20-1 TGCAGTGCCCGGACTAGCGGGGTAGAGACCCAGTTCTTC CSARTSGVETQFF
TRBJ2-7 few TRBD2 TRBV20-1 TGCAGTGCTAGAGATCGGACTAGCGTTTCCAACGAGCAGTACTTC CSARDRTSVSNEQYF
TRBJ2-3 few - TRBV2 TGTGCCAGCAACGGACAGAGAGCTTCTAGCACAGATACGCAGTATTTT CASNGQRASSTDTQYF
TRBJ1-6 - - TRBV7-2 TGTGCCAGCAGCCATGGACCCAGCAGGGGTTCACCCCTCCACTTT CASSHGPSRGSPLHF
TRBJ2-6 few - TRBV11-3 TGTGCCAGCAGTCCGTCGTTTGGGGCCAACGTCCTGACTTTC CASSPSFGANVLTF
TRBJ2-2 - - TRBV24-1 TGTGCCACCAGTGATTTGAGGCGGGGGAACACCGGGGAGCTGTTTTTT CATSDLRRGNTGELFF
TRBJ2-5 - - TRBV12-3/TRBV12-4 TGTGCCAGCACCCCTGGTAGAATGGCGTACTTC CASTPGRMAYF
TRBJ2-7 - - TRBV7-2 TGTGCCAGCAGTATTAAAGAGGGCTACGAGCAGTACTTC CASSIKEGYEQYF
TRBJ1-2 few TRBD1 TRBV18 TGTGCCAGCTCGACTTCCGGGCTCAGAACAGGGGACAAACCTCAATTCGGCTACACCTTC CASSTSGLRTGDKPQFGYTF
TRBJ1-1 - - TRBV7-9 TGTGCCAGCAGCCCGACGACAGGCCCTCGGGGCATGAACACTGAAGCTTTCTTT CASSPTTGPRGMNTEAFF
TRBJ1-5 few - TRBV6-2/TRBV6-3 TGTGCCAGCAGTTACTCGATTCAAGGGACTTCCCACCGGGGGGGCCCAATGGGTCAGCCCCAGCATTTT CASSYSIQGTSHRGGPMGQPQHF
TRBJ2-1 few - TRBV20-1 TGCAGTGCCAGGATTAGGGGGATGGGATACAATGAGCAGTTCTTC CSARIRGMGYNEQFF
TRBJ2-1 - - TRBV9 TGTGCCAGCAGCGACCCCCTTAGAAGGAGAAAGTACAATGAGCAGTTCTTC CASSDPLRRRKYNEQFF
TRBJ2-1 few - TRBV6-1 TGTGCCAGCAGTGATCAGGGATGGGAAGACAATGAGCAGTTCTTC CASSDQGWEDNEQFF
TRBJ2-3 - - TRBV6-1 TGTGCCAGCAGTCACACACAGAACCCAGATACGCAGTATTTT CASSHTQNPDTQYF
TRBJ2-3 few - TRBV12-3/TRBV12-4 TGTGCCAGCAGTTTGTTGAGGGGGGGCCTGACAGATACGCAGTATTTT CASSLLRGGLTDTQYF